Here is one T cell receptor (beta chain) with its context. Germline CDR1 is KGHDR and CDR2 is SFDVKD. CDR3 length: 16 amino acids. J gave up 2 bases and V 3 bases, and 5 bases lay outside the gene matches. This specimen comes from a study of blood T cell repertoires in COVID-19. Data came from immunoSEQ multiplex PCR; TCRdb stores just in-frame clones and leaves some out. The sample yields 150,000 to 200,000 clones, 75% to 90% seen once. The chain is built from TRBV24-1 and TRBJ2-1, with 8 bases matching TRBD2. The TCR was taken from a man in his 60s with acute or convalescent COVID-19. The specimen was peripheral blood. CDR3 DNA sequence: TGTGCCACCAGTGATCCTCGGGGGGGGGCCTACAATGAGCAGTTCTTC. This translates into CATSDPRGGAYNEQFF.